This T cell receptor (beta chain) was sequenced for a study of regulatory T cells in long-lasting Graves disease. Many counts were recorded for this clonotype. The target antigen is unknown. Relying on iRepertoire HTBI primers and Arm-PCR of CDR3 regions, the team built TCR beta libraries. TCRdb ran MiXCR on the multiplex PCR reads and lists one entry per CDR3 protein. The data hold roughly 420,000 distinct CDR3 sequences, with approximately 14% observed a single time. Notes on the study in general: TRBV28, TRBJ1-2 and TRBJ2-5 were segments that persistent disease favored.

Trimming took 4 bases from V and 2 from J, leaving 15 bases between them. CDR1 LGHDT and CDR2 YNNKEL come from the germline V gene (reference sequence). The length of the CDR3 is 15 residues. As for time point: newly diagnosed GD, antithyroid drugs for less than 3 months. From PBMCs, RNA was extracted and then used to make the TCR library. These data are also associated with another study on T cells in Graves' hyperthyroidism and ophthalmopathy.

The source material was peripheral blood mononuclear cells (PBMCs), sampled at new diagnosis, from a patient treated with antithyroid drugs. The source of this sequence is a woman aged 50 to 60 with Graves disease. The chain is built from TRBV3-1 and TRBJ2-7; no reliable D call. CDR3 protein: CASSPRVKETYEQYF. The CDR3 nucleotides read TGTGCCAGCAGCCCCCGAGTTAAGGAAACCTACGAGCAGTACTTC.